Presented here are 5 T cell receptor beta chains from one specimen sequenced in a study of T cell responses to AZD1222 COVID-19 vaccine. Assay used: immunoSEQ multiplex PCR; TCRdb lists only in-frame clones, some missing. Of under 200,000 clones listed, 90% are singletons. The source material was peripheral blood, sampled on day 0 of AZD1222 vaccination. All receptors come from an adult in good health.

CDR3 protein: CASRTLRTESNSPLHF. CDR3 nucleotides: TGTGCCAGCAGAACCCTCCGGACGGAGAGTAATTCACCCCTCCACTTT. The J gene is TRBJ1-6, the V gene TRBV27; D not certain. The CDR3 totals 16 residues. CDR1 and CDR2 (germline): MNHEY, SMNVEV (reference sequence). V was pared by 6 bases and J by 6 bases, with 18 bases between.

This chain links TRBV4-1 with TRBJ1-1; 9 nucleotides match TRBD1. With 0 bases clipped from V and 12 bases from J, the junction kept 11 bases outside the gene matches. Germline CDR1 MGHRA, CDR2 YSYEKL. The CDR3 sequence is 15 residues long. CDR3 region: CASSQDGVDRGISFF. The CDR3 coding sequence is TGCGCCAGCAGCCAAGATGGGGTTGACAGGGGGATTTCTTTCTTT.

V gene TRBV11-1 combines with J gene TRBJ2-3; D is possibly TRBD1 or TRBD2 (5 bases each). Germline V gene sequence: CDR1 SGHAT, CDR2 FQDESV (reference sequence). The CDR3 runs to 14 residues. V lost 1 base and J 4 bases, leaving 9 bases between the germline ends. In nucleotides, the CDR3 is TGTGCCAGCAGCTTAGTGCAGGGAGCAGATACGCAGTATTTT. Translating gives CASSLVQGADTQYF.

J is TRBJ1-5 and V is TRBV19, with TRBD1 as a possible D gene (5 bases). The CDR3 runs to 14 residues. Germline lookup yields CDR1 LNHDA and CDR2 SQIVND (reference sequence). Trimming stripped 4 bases from V and 5 bases from J, with 12 bases between. CDR3 sequence reads: CASSSSGSYQPQHF. DNA for the CDR3: TGTGCCAGTAGTAGCTCAGGGTCCTATCAGCCCCAGCATTTT.

This clone occurred once. The genes are TRBV6-1 and TRBJ1-2; 8 positions match TRBD1. V trimming: 4 bases; J trimming: 4 bases; junction bases outside the gene matches: 14. This CDR3 contains 17 residues. CDR1 is MNHNS, CDR2 SASEGT, per germline. In nucleotides, the CDR3 is TGTGCCAGCAGTGCCGCCCCCCCAGGGGGCAAGGGCTATGGCTACACCTTC. Amino acid sequence: CASSAAPPGGKGYGYTF.